This is a list of T cell receptor beta chains from one sample in a study of CD8 T cells in Susac syndrome. TCRdb itself ran the immunoSEQ multiplex PCR reads through MiXCR, one entry per CDR3 protein. The table records about 150,000 distinct CDR3 sequences, 90% to 95% of them present only once. The sequenced sample was CD4+ T cells from PBMCs. Receptors originate from a human donor in good health. CDR3s include the opening cysteine and the closing phenylalanine or tryptophan. A D gene is named only where the DNA matches it firmly. A row's size may be missing; if present it is once, few, many or a size class.

v_gene	d_gene	abundance	CDR3aa
TRBV5-1	NA	NA	CATTTGTGANVLTF
TRBV10-3	TRBD2	NA	CAISPSGRGETQYF
TRBV6-5	NA	NA	CASSYPGQLYTEAFF
TRBV20-1	NA	NA	CSARDISVASSNTGELFF
TRBV2	NA	NA	CASSEGVNSPLHF
TRBV20-1	TRBD1	few	CSAIGQVSSYEQYF
TRBV12-3/TRBV12-4	TRBD1	NA	CASTFIQGANGYTF
TRBV12-5	NA	NA	CASGTRDNNGYTF
TRBV5-1	NA	NA	CASSLEGDGTEAFF
TRBV5-1	TRBD1	NA	CASSFGTAQETQYF
TRBV6-5	NA	NA	CASSYSTGGYYEQYF
TRBV27	NA	NA	CASKLTSGNTIYF
TRBV4-3	NA	NA	CASSQDPAGRGRNTDTQYF
TRBV28	TRBD1	NA	CASSYLQGAPYEQYF
TRBV24-1	NA	NA	CATSDASEIGEKLFF
TRBV3-1	NA	NA	CASSYRLADNEQFF
TRBV7-9	NA	NA	CASSLRDWENIQYF
TRBV7-8	TRBD2	NA	CASSSTGGGVGETQYF
TRBV28	NA	NA	CASSSPGHLNTEAFF
TRBV29-1	NA	NA	CSAKRGPKVDTEAFF
TRBV20-1	NA	NA	CSATENYGYTF
TRBV5-6	NA	NA	CASSPGGAGRHTEAFF
TRBV12-3/TRBV12-4	NA	NA	CASSLRLDRLSGNTIYF
TRBV5-1	TRBD2	NA	CASSLGTGGFSYEQYF
TRBV20-1	TRBD1	NA	CSASRRDRSTGELFF
TRBV28	NA	NA	CASSPFGKSYEQYF
TRBV6-5	NA	NA	CASSYGVAPSYEQYF
TRBV3-1	TRBD2	NA	CASSPTSGRGETQYF
TRBV2	TRBD2	NA	CAIPGLAGAQDTQYF
TRBV20-1	NA	NA	CSARQQFDYGYTF
TRBV6-5	NA	NA	CASRRPRGELFF
TRBV25-1	TRBD2	once	CASSQRPGLAGSYNEQFF
TRBV30	NA	NA	CAWSATNQPQHF
TRBV7-9	NA	NA	CASSLGILYEQYF
TRBV10-1	TRBD1	NA	CASSEGQGTNIQYF
TRBV5-1	NA	NA	CASSLTPSNQPQHF
TRBV7-9	NA	NA	CASSLSWDTQYF
TRBV7-2	NA	NA	CASSLGTGFSSTDTQYF
TRBV30	NA	NA	CAWSPFLNYEQYF
TRBV20-1	TRBD2	NA	CSARIVAGGRLSGANVLTF
TRBV29-1	NA	NA	CSVEASVGDTQYF
TRBV5-1	NA	NA	CASSLAPVGPANEQFF
TRBV7-2	NA	NA	CASSLAAGENYGYTF
TRBV5-4	NA	few	CASSLGLGSTDTQYF
TRBV24-1	NA	NA	CAVADPSYNEQFF
TRBV5-1	TRBD1	NA	CASSLLTGEDFEQYF
TRBV24-1	TRBD1	NA	CATSDPTGIGTDTQYF
TRBV29-1	NA	NA	CSVAGMGTDTQYF
TRBV20-1	TRBD1	NA	CSARGGNRGWTYEQYF
TRBV14	TRBD1	NA	CASSPRQGRVDTIYF
TRBV5-1	TRBD2	NA	CASSPGYGGGETQYF
TRBV5-4	NA	NA	CASNWPNQETQYF
TRBV5-5	TRBD2	NA	CASSPGLADTDTQYF